These 24 T cell receptor beta chains were sequenced from one sample in a study of blood T cell repertoires in COVID-19. Sequenced by immunoSEQ multiplex PCR; TCRdb stores in-frame clones only, minus some. The data hold just under 150,000 clones, with roughly nine tenths observed a single time. Material for sequencing was peripheral blood. The source of these receptors is a human donor in a cohort sampled during active COVID-19.

This chain uses TRBV5-1 with TRBJ2-3, with a possible D match to TRBD1 (6 bases). The ends were cut back, 4 bases at V and 1 base at J, with 16 bases in the middle. Germline values: CDR1 SGHRS, CDR2 YFSETQ. There are 16 residues in the CDR3. The CDR3 here is CASSPKGVGGTDTQYF. DNA of the CDR3: TGCGCCAGCAGCCCAAAGGGGGTCGGGGGCACAGATACGCAGTATTTT.

V gene TRBV19 combines with J gene TRBJ1-4, with 7 bases matching TRBD1. The length of the CDR3 is 14 residues. Germline-derived CDR1 and CDR2 are LNHDA and SQIVND (reference sequence). J gave up 4 bases and V 5 bases, and 4 bases lay outside the gene matches. CDR3 protein: CASSWDSYNEKLFF. The CDR3 DNA follows: TGTGCCAGTAGTTGGGACAGCTATAATGAAAAACTGTTTTTT.

This chain connects TRBV6-5 to TRBJ1-2; TRBD1 matches 8 bases. In germline, CDR1 is MNHEY, CDR2 SVGAGI. This CDR3 contains 14 residues. V was pared by 6 bases and J by 3 bases, with 6 bases of the junction left unmatched. In DNA form, the CDR3 reads TGTGCCAGCAGCCTGGACAGGGTAGACTATGGCTACACCTTC. Translating gives CASSLDRVDYGYTF.

This chain joins TRBV28 and TRBJ1-5, with D maybe TRBD1 (5 bases). Trimming left V 4 bases short and J 3 bases short, with 10 bases between. Germline CDR1 MDHEN, CDR2 SYDVKM. This CDR3 region has 14 residues. CDR3 region: CASSSQVYNQPQHF. CDR3 nucleotide sequence: TGTGCCAGCAGTTCACAGGTTTACAATCAGCCCCAGCATTTT. Full variable domain (outside the CDR3, taken from reference TRBV28 and TRBJ1-5): DVKVTQSSRYLVKRTGEKVFLECVQDMDHENMFWYRQDPGLGLRLIYFSYDVKMKEKGDIPEGYSVSREKKERFSLILESASTNQTSMYLCASSSQVYNQPQHFGDGTRLSIL.

The chain employs TRBV5-6 and TRBJ1-1; 8 bases match TRBD1. The junction had 6 bases not matched to a gene; V was cut back by 1 base and J by 4 bases. CDR3 size: 15 residues. Germline V gene data show CDR1 as SGHDT and CDR2 as YYEEEE. The CDR3 coding sequence is TGTGCCAGCAGCTTGTTCGCAGGGGGCGTCACTGAAGCTTTCTTT. Residues: CASSLFAGGVTEAFF. The complete variable domain, with remaining parts taken from reference TRBV5-6 and TRBJ1-1, reads DAGVTQSPTHLIKTRGQQVTLRCSPKSGHDTVSWYQQALGQGPQFIFQYYEEEERQRGNFPDRFSGHQFPNYSSELNVNALLLGDSALYLCASSLFAGGVTEAFFGQGTRLTVV.

The CDR3 sequence is CASSPREGNSPLHF. CDR3 in DNA: TGTGCCAGCTCACCGAGGGAGGGGAATTCACCCCTCCACTTT. The chain uses TRBV18 and TRBJ1-6, with a possible D match to TRBD1 (5 bases). CDR1 and CDR2 from the germline V gene are KGHSH and LQKENI. This CDR3 comprises 14 residues. Trimming took off 3 bases at V and 7 bases at J, with 10 bases between the two ends.

This clone has a single count. The genes are TRBV29-1 and TRBJ1-1; 9 bases map to TRBD1. V was pared by 7 bases and J by 7 bases, with 7 bases of the junction left unmatched. The CDR3 has 12 residues. Germline CDR1 reads SQVTM; CDR2 reads ANQGSEA. The CDR3 reads CSAVGQGNEAFF. CDR3 nucleotide sequence: TGCAGCGCCGTTGGACAGGGGAATGAAGCTTTCTTT.

This chain links TRBV14 with TRBJ1-4; a possible D gene is TRBD1 (6 bases). This CDR3 spans 16 amino acids. CDR1 SGHDN and CDR2 FVKESK come from the germline V gene. V lost 4 bases, J lost 5 bases, and 17 bases lay in between. CDR3 in amino acids: CASSLGRGHLNEKLFF. The CDR3 region has the DNA TGTGCCAGCAGCCTAGGCAGGGGACACCTGAATGAAAAACTGTTTTTT.

This clone was picked up one time. For the CDR3, the DNA is TGTGCCAGCAGTTCGTTAGCGGGGGGGGTGTCAGATACGCAGTATTTT. Protein sequence: CASSSLAGGVSDTQYF. The V and J genes are TRBV6-6 and TRBJ2-3; 11 nucleotides match TRBD2. J lost 4 bases, V lost 4 bases, and 7 bases had no gene match. Germline V lookup: CDR1 MNHNY, CDR2 SVGAGI (reference sequence). The CDR3 has 16 amino acids.

This chain joins TRBV10-3 and TRBJ2-1; 8 bases are a match to TRBD1. Losses at the gene ends were 6 bases for V and 7 bases for J; bases not matched to a gene: 8. There are 14 residues in the CDR3. Germline CDR1 reads ENHRY; CDR2 reads SYGVKD. The CDR3 DNA sequence: TGTGCCATCAGAAGAGGGGACAGGTCAAATGAGCAGTTCTTC. It encodes CAIRRGDRSNEQFF.

J is TRBJ1-5 and V is TRBV19; a possible D gene is TRBD1 (6 bases). Trimming cost V 8 bases and J 7 bases, with 15 bases left between them. CDR1 and CDR2 (germline): LNHDA, SQIVND (reference sequence). There are 13 residues in the CDR3. The CDR3 region has the DNA TGTGCCAGTTCCCCGAGCAGGGGACAGCCCCAGCATTTT. Translated, it gives CASSPSRGQPQHF. Complete variable domain (other parts from reference TRBV19 and TRBJ1-5): DGGITQSPKYLFRKEGQNVTLSCEQNLNHDAMYWYRQDPGQGLRLIYYSQIVNDFQKGDIAEGYSVSREKKESFPLTVTSAQKNPTAFYLCASSPSRGQPQHFGDGTRLSIL.

CDR3 region: CASSLGGSSTEAFF. The CDR3 bases are TGTGCCAGCAGTTTAGGCGGATCCAGCACTGAAGCTTTCTTT. The rearrangement uses TRBV6-5 and TRBJ1-1, with D hard to call. The CDR3 is 14 residues long. Germline values: CDR1 MNHEY, CDR2 SVGAGI. V was cut by 4 bases and J by 4 bases, with 13 bases left in between.

This chain joins TRBV2 and TRBJ2-7; TRBD2 agrees at 8 bases. The CDR3 is 12 amino acids. Trimming at V came to 7 bases and at J to 2 bases, leaving 1 base not matched to a gene. CDR1 and CDR2 from the germline V gene are SNHLY and FYNNEI. The CDR3 region is CASTGGAYEQYF. The CDR3 nucleotides are TGTGCCAGCACCGGGGGGGCCTACGAGCAGTACTTC.

A note on this clone: A read error may account for a junction end that differs from germline. The V call is TRBV6-5, the J call TRBJ2-4; tentatively, D is TRBD2 (7 bases). Germline lookup yields CDR1 MNHEY and CDR2 SVGAGI. This CDR3 region has 15 residues. The CDR3 reads CASARVGGARNIQYF. The CDR3 DNA is TGTGCCAGCGCAAGGGTTGGGGGGGCCAGAAACATTCAGTACTTC.

This clone was seen only once. The chain combines TRBV2 with TRBJ2-1; D gene uncertain. CDR1 is SNHLY and CDR2 is FYNNEI in the germline V gene. The CDR3 totals 14 residues. V lost 8 bases, J lost 0 bases, and 11 bases lay in between. The CDR3 loop is CASGPPSSYNEQFF. In nucleotides, the CDR3 is TGTGCCAGCGGCCCCCCTAGCTCCTACAATGAGCAGTTCTTC. The variable domain in full, completed from reference TRBV2 and TRBJ2-1, reads EPEVTQTPSHQVTQMGQEVILRCVPISNHLYFYWYRQILGQKVEFLVSFYNNEISEKSEIFDDQFSVERPDGSNFTLKIRSTKLEDSAMYFCASGPPSSYNEQFFGPGTRLTVL.

The V and J genes are TRBV7-8 and TRBJ2-7; tentatively, D is TRBD1 (6 bases). The germline gives CDR1 SGHVS, CDR2 FQNEAQ. V lost 1 base and J 6 bases, leaving 13 bases between the germline ends. The CDR3 extends over 14 amino acids. The CDR3 DNA reads as TGTGCCAGCAGCTTAGACACAGGGCCCGGCGAGCAGTACTTC. Translating it yields CASSLDTGPGEQYF.

As concerns this clone: This sample also contains other DNA sequences that code for the same CDR3. The rearrangement joins TRBV6-5 to TRBJ2-3, with D possibly being TRBD2 (6 bases). The CDR3 length is 13 residues. The germline CDR1 and CDR2 sequences are MNHEY and SVGAGI. Trimming removed 6 bases from V and 1 base from J, with 8 bases in between. The CDR3 region has the DNA TGTGCCAGCAGCGGGACTGGCACAGATACGCAGTATTTT. It encodes CASSGTGTDTQYF.

The chain employs TRBV7-8 and TRBJ2-5; D might be TRBD1 (5 bases). CDR3 length: 15 amino acids. V was cut by 2 bases and J by 4 bases, with 14 bases left in between. Germline CDR1 is SGHVS and CDR2 is FQNEAQ. The CDR3 spells CASSLSTVRGETQYF. The CDR3 DNA reads TGTGCCAGCAGCTTATCAACAGTTAGGGGAGAGACCCAGTACTTC. Variable domain in full (rest from reference TRBV7-8 and TRBJ2-5): GAGVSQSPRYKVAKRGQDVALRCDPISGHVSLFWYQQALGQGPEFLTYFQNEAQLDKSGLPSDRFFAERPEGSVSTLKIQRTQQEDSAVYLCASSLSTVRGETQYFGPGTRLLVL.

This sequence joins TRBV6-2 or TRBV6-3 and TRBJ1-5, with 9 nucleotides matching TRBD1. V was clipped by 4 bases and J by 0 bases; unmatched bases: 13. The CDR3 extends over 19 amino acids. Germline V CDR1 and CDR2: MNHEY, SVGEGT. The CDR3 DNA follows: TGTGCCAGCAGTTCTAACAGGGGGCCTCTTAACTATAGCAATCAGCCCCAGCATTTT. It is translated as CASSSNRGPLNYSNQPQHF.

The chain employs TRBV9 and TRBJ1-1; the match to TRBD1 covers 7 bases. V gave up 5 bases and J gave up 1 base; unmatched junction bases: 14. Looked up from germline, CDR1 is SGDLS and CDR2 is YYNGEE. CDR3 length: 17 amino acids. CDR3 nucleotide sequence: TGTGCCAGCAGTCTAGGGGGAAAGGACAGGTCGAACACTGAAGCTTTCTTT. Translation gives CASSLGGKDRSNTEAFF. Full variable domain (rest looked up from reference TRBV9 and TRBJ1-1): DSGVTQTPKHLITATGQRVTLRCSPRSGDLSVYWYQQSLDQGLQFLIQYYNGEERAKGNILERFSAQQFPDLHSELNLSSLELGDSALYFCASSLGGKDRSNTEAFFGQGTRLTVV.

The gene calls are TRBV9 and TRBJ2-1; D is unresolved. Trimming took 0 bases from V and 8 from J, leaving 6 bases between them. The V gene's germline CDR1 is SGDLS and CDR2 YYNGEE. The CDR3 loop spans 12 amino acids. CDR3 region: CASSVDRDEQFF. The CDR3 bases are TGTGCCAGCAGCGTAGACCGGGATGAGCAGTTCTTC. The full variable domain, with the rest looked up from reference TRBV9 and TRBJ2-1, is DSGVTQTPKHLITATGQRVTLRCSPRSGDLSVYWYQQSLDQGLQFLIQYYNGEERAKGNILERFSAQQFPDLHSELNLSSLELGDSALYFCASSVDRDEQFFGPGTRLTVL.

This chain joins TRBV5-1 and TRBJ2-1; 7 bases are a match to TRBD1. Germline trimming cut 1 base from V and 7 bases from J; bases unmatched to any gene: 5. The CDR3 has 14 residues. Germline loops: CDR1 SGHRS, CDR2 YFSETQ. DNA for the CDR3: TGCGCCAGCAGCTTGTCCCAGGGGGTAAATGAGCAGTTCTTC. It specifies CASSLSQGVNEQFF.

This clone was found once. CDR3 nucleotide sequence: TGTGCCAGTACCCCCGCTCCAACGGTTGAAAAACTGTTTTTT. Its translation: CASTPAPTVEKLFF. The chain is built from TRBV19 and TRBJ1-4; D remains unclear. Germline loops: CDR1 LNHDA, CDR2 SQIVND (reference sequence). The length of the CDR3 is 14 residues. V lost 7 bases and J 7 bases, leaving 16 bases between the germline ends.

The chain carries TRBV18 and TRBJ2-3; TRBD2 matches at 9 bases. CDR3 length: 15 residues. Germline CDR1 is KGHSH and CDR2 is LQKENI. V trimming: 2 bases; J trimming: 3 bases; junction bases outside the gene matches: 3. Here the CDR3 reads CASSPSSGVTDTQYF. The CDR3 nucleotides read TGTGCCAGCTCACCATCTAGCGGGGTAACAGATACGCAGTATTTT.